The 7 T cell receptor beta chains below all came from one sample that was sequenced in a study of regulatory T cells in long-lasting Graves disease. Combining iRepertoire HTBI primers with Arm-PCR of CDR3 regions, the authors built TCR beta libraries. TCRdb recomputed calls from the multiplex PCR reads with MiXCR, one row per CDR3 protein. The sample gives 400,000 to 450,000 distinct CDR3 sequences, about a sixth of which show up once; about 10% is in the top ten. Indicated time point: newly diagnosed GD, antithyroid drugs for less than 3 months. The TCR library used RNA extracted from PBMCs. The sample also formed part of further work on T cells in Graves' hyperthyroidism and ophthalmopathy.

Sequencing was performed on peripheral blood mononuclear cells (PBMCs), taken at new diagnosis, from a patient treated with antithyroid drugs. These TCRs come from a woman aged 25 to 45 with Graves disease.

This clonotype was detected many times. This rearrangement joins TRBV28 to TRBJ1-1, with 8 bases aligning to TRBD1. The germline CDR1 and CDR2 sequences are MDHEN and SYDVKM. Trimming at V came to 2 bases and at J to 3 bases, leaving 17 bases not matched to a gene. CDR3 length equals 19 residues. The DNA of the CDR3 is TGTGCCAGCAGTTTAACAGGGGGAGTAGGACCAGGACGGGACACTGAAGCTTTCTTT. Its protein product is CASSLTGGVGPGRDTEAFF.

V usage is TRBV5-8 and J usage is TRBJ2-7, with D tentatively TRBD2 (5 bases). The CDR3 is 13 residues long. Deletions cut 0 bases from V and 5 bases from J, with 9 bases between. CDR1 is SGHTS and CDR2 is YDEGEE in the germline V gene. As DNA, the CDR3 is TGTGCCAGCAGCTTGGAAGGGAGTGACGAGCAGTACTTC. Its translation is CASSLEGSDEQYF.

This clonotype was counted many times. V gene TRBV27 combines with J gene TRBJ2-1; the D gene could be TRBD1 or TRBD2 (5 bases each). The CDR3 has 15 amino acids. V was clipped by 2 bases and J by 0 bases, with 8 bases between them. The germline gives CDR1 MNHEY, CDR2 SMNVEV (reference sequence). In nucleotides, the CDR3 is TGTGCCAGCAGTTTAGGGGGTCCCTCCTACAATGAGCAGTTCTTC. This gives the protein CASSLGGPSYNEQFF.

To note about this clonotype: A clone one base away is much larger, so this may be a read error. V gene TRBV10-1 combines with J gene TRBJ2-4; 8 positions agree with TRBD1. The CDR3 sequence is 16 residues long. In germline, CDR1 is WNHNN, CDR2 SYGVQD (reference sequence). J was trimmed by 13 bases and V by 2 bases; bases with no gene match: 16. This chain's CDR3 is CASSESGQGAEDEQYF. The CDR3 DNA sequence: TGCGCCAGCAGTGAGAGCGGGCAGGGGGCCGAGGATGAGCAGTACTTC.

The table lists this clonotype with many counts. The chain joins TRBV6-2 or TRBV6-3 to TRBJ2-7, with a tentative D call TRBD2 (6 bases). The CDR3 runs 15 residues. V shed 6 bases and J shed 5 bases, with 20 bases lying between them. CDR1 and CDR2 (germline): MNHEY, SVGEGT. CDR3 DNA: TGTGCCAGCAGGCAACTAGCTGCTCGTCTTAACGAGCAGTACTTC. Translation gives CASRQLAARLNEQYF.

Concerning this clonotype: A much more abundant neighbour one base away suggests this may be a read error. The V gene is TRBV27, the J gene TRBJ1-4, with unresolved D. Germline CDR1 MNHEY, CDR2 SMNVEV (reference sequence). This CDR3 spans 14 amino acids. Here the CDR3 reads CAGSEDLEGEKLFF. The CDR3 DNA follows: TGTGCCGGCAGTGAGGATCTCGAGGGCGAAAAACTGTTTTTT.

This chain uses TRBV27 with TRBJ1-2, with 8 bases aligning to TRBD1. The ends lost 4 bases at V and 3 bases at J; junction bases unmatched: 4. Germline V gene lookup returns CDR1 MNHEY and CDR2 SMNVEV (reference sequence). CDR3 length equals 14 residues. The CDR3 region has the DNA TGTGCCAGCAGTTCCGGGGACAGGTACTATGGCTACACCTTC. It encodes CASSSGDRYYGYTF.